Shown below are 21 T cell receptor beta chains from a single sample sequenced in a study of blood T cell repertoires in COVID-19. The repertoire was sequenced with immunoSEQ multiplex PCR; TCRdb's copy has only in-frame clones and lacks some. The data show tens of thousands of clones, approximately 79% seen once. The sequencing input was peripheral blood. The receptors derive from a woman aged 45-59 years with acute or convalescent COVID-19.

This chain links TRBV5-1 with TRBJ2-5, with D possibly matching TRBD2 (6 bases). Germline values: CDR1 SGHRS, CDR2 YFSETQ. The V end lost 0 bases, the J end lost 3 bases, and 12 bases lay between the germline ends. The CDR3 totals 15 residues. CDR3 loop: CASSLGGAGKETQYF. DNA of the CDR3: TGCGCCAGCAGCTTGGGGGGAGCGGGTAAAGAGACCCAGTACTTC.

The chain has TRBV5-1 and TRBJ2-3; 8 bases match TRBD2. CDR1 and CDR2 (germline): SGHRS, YFSETQ. CDR3 length: 15 amino acids. Trimming cost V 0 bases and J 3 bases; bases outside gene matches: 3. In nucleotides, the CDR3 is TGCGCCAGCAGCTTGGGGTTAGCGGGAACAGATACGCAGTATTTT. This sequence encodes CASSLGLAGTDTQYF. Full variable domain (missing parts from reference TRBV5-1 and TRBJ2-3): KAGVTQTPRYLIKTRGQQVTLSCSPISGHRSVSWYQQTPGQGLQFLFEYFSETQRNKGNFPGRFSGRQFSNSRSEMNVSTLELGDSALYLCASSLGLAGTDTQYFGPGTRLTVL.

This sequence joins TRBV5-4 and TRBJ2-1, with 8 bases matching TRBD2. The V segment lost 1 base and the J segment 4 bases; nucleotides outside the gene matches: 4. CDR3 length equals 15 residues. Germline V CDR1 and CDR2: SGHNT, YYREEE (reference sequence). This CDR3 is CASSLSGGGYNEQFF. The CDR3 DNA is TGTGCCAGCAGCTTGAGCGGGGGCGGTTACAATGAGCAGTTCTTC.

V usage is TRBV18 and J usage is TRBJ2-1; no firm D call. This CDR3 contains 14 residues. CDR1 and CDR2 (germline): KGHSH, LQKENI. V gave up 6 bases and J gave up 5 bases, with 14 bases separating them. CDR3 loop: CASSPVVVDNEQFF. The CDR3 bases are TGTGCCAGCTCCCCCGTGGTAGTGGACAATGAGCAGTTCTTC. The entire variable domain, with the rest obtained from reference TRBV18 and TRBJ2-1, is as follows: NAGVMQNPRHLVRRRGQEARLRCSPMKGHSHVYWYRQLPEEGLKFMVYLQKENIIDESGMPKERFSAEFPKEGPSILRIQQVVRGDSAAYFCASSPVVVDNEQFFGPGTRLTVL.

This clone was found once. The V and J genes are TRBV10-3 and TRBJ2-3, with D perhaps matching TRBD2 (6 bases). Germline V gene sequence: CDR1 ENHRY, CDR2 SYGVKD. Trimming pared 3 bases from V and 4 bases from J, leaving 8 bases between. There are 13 residues in the CDR3. CDR3 DNA: TGTGCCATCAGTGACGGGAGCCCAGATACGCAGTATTTT. The encoded protein is CAISDGSPDTQYF.

The chain is built from TRBV7-9 and TRBJ2-3; TRBD1 might be the D (7 bases). Germline V gives CDR1 SEHNR, CDR2 FQNEAQ (reference sequence). This CDR3 region has 15 residues. The germline V and J ends were trimmed by 5 bases and 4 bases, with 16 bases remaining between them. The CDR3 nucleotides read TGTGCCAGCAGCGGAGGGGGCGCGTCCGCAGATACGCAGTATTTT. Translated, it gives CASSGGGASADTQYF.

The rearrangement joins TRBV7-8 to TRBJ1-1, with TRBD1 matching 7 bases. With V trimmed by 3 bases and J by 3 bases, 1 base remained unmatched. The CDR3 spans 13 residues. Germline V gives CDR1 SGHVS, CDR2 FQNEAQ. The CDR3 DNA sequence: TGTGCCAGCAGCTTCGGGACAGACACTGAAGCTTTCTTT. Residues: CASSFGTDTEAFF.

The genes are TRBV10-3 and TRBJ1-1; maybe TRBD1 (5 bases). The CDR3 spans 16 residues. The germline V and J ends were trimmed by 7 bases and 6 bases, with 24 bases remaining between them. The germline CDR1 and CDR2 sequences are ENHRY and SYGVKD. The CDR3 sequence: CAITATGGGLASEAFF. The CDR3 bases are TGTGCCATCACCGCTACCGGGGGGGGATTAGCATCTGAAGCTTTCTTT.

This clone has just a few counts. The V call is TRBV6-6, the J call TRBJ1-3; 10 positions agree with TRBD1. CDR3 size: 14 residues. Germline CDR1 and CDR2: MNHNY and SVGAGI (reference sequence). V was pared by 5 bases and J by 4 bases, with 2 bases of the junction left unmatched. CDR3 sequence: CASSQGQGGNTIYF. The CDR3 nucleotides are TGTGCCAGCAGTCAGGGACAGGGGGGAAACACCATATATTTT.

J is TRBJ1-3 and V is TRBV5-4; D is unresolved. Trimming removed 4 bases at V and 0 bases at J, with 5 bases between. The germline gives CDR1 SGHNT, CDR2 YYREEE (reference sequence). CDR3 size: 13 residues. CDR3 DNA sequence: TGTGCCAGCAGCCAAAACTCTGGAAACACCATATATTTT. Its protein is CASSQNSGNTIYF.

This clone was detected only a few times. The V call is TRBV4-2, the J call TRBJ1-4; D is unclear. The V gene lost 0 bases and the J gene lost 3 bases, with 14 bases spanning the gap. This CDR3 is built from 17 residues. CDR1 is LGHNA and CDR2 is YNFKEQ in the germline V gene. The CDR3 is CASSQDPNTTPNEKLFF. CDR3 in DNA: TGTGCCAGCAGCCAAGACCCGAACACGACACCTAATGAAAAACTGTTTTTT.

This clone was seen many times. The chain combines TRBV7-2 with TRBJ2-7; D perhaps matches TRBD1 (5 bases). CDR1 is SGHTA and CDR2 is FQGNSA in the germline V gene. The CDR3 length is 16 residues. V was shortened by 1 base and J by 4 bases, with 17 bases between the two germline ends. The CDR3 region is CASSLGGREIGYEQYF. The CDR3 DNA sequence: TGTGCCAGCAGCTTAGGCGGCAGGGAAATAGGTTACGAGCAGTACTTC.

The gene calls are TRBV21-1 and TRBJ2-3; the D call in the table, TRBD1, was not verified against the DNA. TRBV21-1 is tagged as a pseudogene. The CDR3 is made up of 15 amino acids. The CDR3 protein is CASSKYRLDTDTQYF. Here the CDR3 DNA reads TGTGCCAGCAGCAAATACAGGTTGGACACAGATACGCAGTATTTT.

The CDR3 is CASSLYGTEETQYF. The CDR3 region has the DNA TGCGCCAGCAGCTTGTACGGGACAGAAGAGACCCAGTACTTC. This rearrangement joins TRBV5-1 to TRBJ2-5; 7 bases align to TRBD1. V lost 1 base and J lost 3; bases outside the gene matches: 3. Germline V gives CDR1 SGHRS, CDR2 YFSETQ. The CDR3 spans 14 residues.

The chain combines TRBV30 with TRBJ1-2; TRBD1 is a possible D gene (5 bases). V dropped 0 bases and J dropped 8 bases, with 19 bases sitting between them. The CDR3 has 15 amino acids. CDR1 and CDR2 (germline): GTSNPN, SVGIG (reference sequence). The CDR3 DNA follows: TGTGCCTGGAGTGTGTCTGGGACTGGGAAGGAGGGCTACACCTTC. This translates into CAWSVSGTGKEGYTF.

This clone showed up just a few times. V gene TRBV18 combines with J gene TRBJ1-2; TRBD1 aligns across 9 bases. This CDR3 is built from 15 residues. V trimming: 5 bases; J trimming: 0 bases; junction bases outside the gene matches: 4. CDR1 and CDR2 from the germline V gene are KGHSH and LQKENI. CDR3 residues: CASSSGTGPNYGYTF. CDR3 nucleotide sequence: TGTGCCAGCTCATCCGGGACAGGGCCTAACTATGGCTACACCTTC.

The V call is TRBV11-3, the J call TRBJ2-5, with D maybe TRBD2 (6 bases). This CDR3 is built from 13 residues. Germline V gene lookup returns CDR1 SGHNT and CDR2 YENEEA. Trimming shortened V by 5 bases and J by 2 bases, and 9 bases separated the two germline ends. This CDR3 is CASSPRGQETQYF. The CDR3 coding sequence is TGTGCCAGCAGCCCCCGGGGGCAAGAGACCCAGTACTTC.

The gene calls are TRBV27 and TRBJ2-7; TRBD1 agrees at 7 bases. Germline CDR1 is MNHEY and CDR2 is SMNVEV (reference sequence). The CDR3 totals 16 residues. The junction had 11 bases not matched to a gene; V was cut back by 5 bases and J by 1 base. DNA of the CDR3: TGTGCCAGCAGTAAGGACCCCCGGACAGGTTCCTACGAGCAGTACTTC. This gives the protein CASSKDPRTGSYEQYF.

The CDR3 nucleotides read TGTGCCAGCAGCCCTGCAGGATACTCCTACGAGCAGTACTTC. The encoded protein is CASSPAGYSYEQYF. The J gene is TRBJ2-7, the V gene TRBV11-2; unclear D gene. V dropped 5 bases and J dropped 0 bases, with 11 bases sitting between them. This CDR3 spans 14 amino acids. Germline lookup yields CDR1 SGHAT and CDR2 FQNNGV.

The chain combines TRBV7-9 with TRBJ2-2; 7 nucleotides line up with TRBD1. The CDR3 totals 18 residues. The V segment lost 2 bases and the J segment 3 bases; nucleotides outside the gene matches: 12. The germline gives CDR1 SEHNR, CDR2 FQNEAQ (reference sequence). In DNA form, the CDR3 reads TGTGCCAGCAGCTTAATGCAGGGGGTGAAGTCGTACACCGGGGAGCTGTTTTTT. This codes for CASSLMQGVKSYTGELFF.

The chain employs TRBV27 and TRBJ2-1; 10 nucleotides agree with TRBD1. Germline CDR1 and CDR2: MNHEY and SMNVEV (reference sequence). After removal of 2 bases from V and 7 bases from J, the junction contained 8 bases not matched to a gene. This CDR3 has 16 amino acids. As DNA, the CDR3 is TGTGCCAGCAGTTTACGAGGGACAGGGGATGGGAATGAGCAGTTCTTC. The encoded protein is CASSLRGTGDGNEQFF.